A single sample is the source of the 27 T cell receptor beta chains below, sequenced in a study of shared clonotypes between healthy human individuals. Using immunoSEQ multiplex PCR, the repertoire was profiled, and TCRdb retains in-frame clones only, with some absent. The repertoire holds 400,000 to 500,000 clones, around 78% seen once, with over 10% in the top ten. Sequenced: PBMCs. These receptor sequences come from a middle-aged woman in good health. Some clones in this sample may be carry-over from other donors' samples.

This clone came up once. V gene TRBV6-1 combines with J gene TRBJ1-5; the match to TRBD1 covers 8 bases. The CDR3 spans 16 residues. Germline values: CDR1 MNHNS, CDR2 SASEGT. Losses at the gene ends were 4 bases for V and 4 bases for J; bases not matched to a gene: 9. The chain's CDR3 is CASSGSTGVGNQPQHF. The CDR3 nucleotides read TGTGCCAGCAGTGGTTCGACAGGGGTGGGAAATCAGCCCCAGCATTTT.

This chain's CDR3 is CASSFGQYYGYTF. CDR3 nucleotide sequence: TGTGCCAGCAGCTTTGGGCAATACTATGGCTACACCTTC. The chain uses TRBV5-4 and TRBJ1-2, with D hard to call. Per the germline V gene, CDR1 is SGHNT and CDR2 is YYREEE (reference sequence). The CDR3 has 13 amino acids. With 2 bases removed from V and 3 bases from J, the gap between germline ends came to 8 bases.

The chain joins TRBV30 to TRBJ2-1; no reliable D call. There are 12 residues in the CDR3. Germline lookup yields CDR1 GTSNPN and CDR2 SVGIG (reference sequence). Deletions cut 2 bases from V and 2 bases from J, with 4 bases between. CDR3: CAWSRAYNEQFF. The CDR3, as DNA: TGTGCCTGGAGTCGGGCCTACAATGAGCAGTTCTTC.

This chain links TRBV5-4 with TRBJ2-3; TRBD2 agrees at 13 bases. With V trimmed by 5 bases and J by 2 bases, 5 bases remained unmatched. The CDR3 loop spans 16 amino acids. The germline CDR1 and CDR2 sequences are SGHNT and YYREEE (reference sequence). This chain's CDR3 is CASSSGLAGVTDTQYF. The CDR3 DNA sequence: TGTGCCAGCAGTTCTGGACTAGCGGGAGTCACAGATACGCAGTATTTT.

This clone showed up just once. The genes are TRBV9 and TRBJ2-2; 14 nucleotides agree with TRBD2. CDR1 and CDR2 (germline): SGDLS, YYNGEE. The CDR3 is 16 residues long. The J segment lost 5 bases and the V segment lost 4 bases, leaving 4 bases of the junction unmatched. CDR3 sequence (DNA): TGTGCCAGCAGCAGACGGACTAGCGGGAGGACCGGGGAGCTGTTTTTT. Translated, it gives CASSRRTSGRTGELFF. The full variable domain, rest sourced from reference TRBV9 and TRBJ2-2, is DSGVTQTPKHLITATGQRVTLRCSPRSGDLSVYWYQQSLDQGLQFLIQYYNGEERAKGNILERFSAQQFPDLHSELNLSSLELGDSALYFCASSRRTSGRTGELFFGEGSRLTVL.

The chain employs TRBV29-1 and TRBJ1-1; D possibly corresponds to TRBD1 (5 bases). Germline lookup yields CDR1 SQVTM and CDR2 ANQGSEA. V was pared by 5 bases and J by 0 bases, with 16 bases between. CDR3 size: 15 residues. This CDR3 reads CSVSDFGAMNTEAFF. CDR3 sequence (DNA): TGCAGCGTTTCTGATTTCGGGGCCATGAACACTGAAGCTTTCTTT.

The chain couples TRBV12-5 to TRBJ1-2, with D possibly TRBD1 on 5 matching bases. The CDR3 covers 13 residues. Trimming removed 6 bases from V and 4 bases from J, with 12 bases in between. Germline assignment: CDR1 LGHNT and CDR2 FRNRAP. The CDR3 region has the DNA TGTGCTAGTGGCCCCCCGGGACTCTATGGCTACACCTTC. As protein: CASGPPGLYGYTF.

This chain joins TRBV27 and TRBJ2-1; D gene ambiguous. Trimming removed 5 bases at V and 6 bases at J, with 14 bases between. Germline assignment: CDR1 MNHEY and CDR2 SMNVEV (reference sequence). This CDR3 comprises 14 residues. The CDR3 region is CASSQRVNFNEQFF. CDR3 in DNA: TGTGCCAGCAGTCAACGGGTCAATTTCAATGAGCAGTTCTTC.

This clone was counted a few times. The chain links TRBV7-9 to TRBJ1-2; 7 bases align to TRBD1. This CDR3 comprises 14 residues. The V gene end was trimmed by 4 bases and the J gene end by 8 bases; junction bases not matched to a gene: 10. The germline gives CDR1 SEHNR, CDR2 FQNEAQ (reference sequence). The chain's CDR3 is CASSSLGQDRGYTF. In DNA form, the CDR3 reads TGTGCCAGCAGCTCCTTAGGACAGGATCGAGGCTACACCTTC.

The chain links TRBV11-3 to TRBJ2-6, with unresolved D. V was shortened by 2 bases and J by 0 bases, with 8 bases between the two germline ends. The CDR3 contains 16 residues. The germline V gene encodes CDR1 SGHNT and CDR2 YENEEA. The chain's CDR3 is CASSLQPNSGANVLTF. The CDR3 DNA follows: TGTGCCAGCAGCTTACAGCCCAACTCTGGGGCCAACGTCCTGACTTTC.

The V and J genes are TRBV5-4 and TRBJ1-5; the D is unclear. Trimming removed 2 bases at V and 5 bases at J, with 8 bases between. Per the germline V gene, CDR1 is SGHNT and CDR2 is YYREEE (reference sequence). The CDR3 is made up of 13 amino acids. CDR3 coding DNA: TGTGCCAGCAGCTTAGGACGGGATCAGCCCCAGCATTTT. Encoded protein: CASSLGRDQPQHF.

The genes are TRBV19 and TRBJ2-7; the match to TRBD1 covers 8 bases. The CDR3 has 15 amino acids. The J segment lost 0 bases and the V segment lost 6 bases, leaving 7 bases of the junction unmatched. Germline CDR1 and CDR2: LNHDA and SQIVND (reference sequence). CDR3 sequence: CASRGGQASSYEQYF. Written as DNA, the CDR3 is TGTGCCAGTAGAGGGGGACAGGCCAGCTCCTACGAGCAGTACTTC. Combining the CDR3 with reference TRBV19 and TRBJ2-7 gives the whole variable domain DGGITQSPKYLFRKEGQNVTLSCEQNLNHDAMYWYRQDPGQGLRLIYYSQIVNDFQKGDIAEGYSVSREKKESFPLTVTSAQKNPTAFYLCASRGGQASSYEQYFGPGTRLTVT.

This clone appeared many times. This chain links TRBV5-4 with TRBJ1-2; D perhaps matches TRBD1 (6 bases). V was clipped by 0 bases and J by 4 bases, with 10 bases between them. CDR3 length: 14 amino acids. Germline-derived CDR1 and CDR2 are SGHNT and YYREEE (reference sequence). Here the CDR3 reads CASSLDREVYGYTF. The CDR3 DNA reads TGTGCCAGCAGCTTGGACAGGGAGGTCTATGGCTACACCTTC. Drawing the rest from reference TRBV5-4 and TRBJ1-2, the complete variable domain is ETGVTQSPTHLIKTRGQQVTLRCSSQSGHNTVSWYQQALGQGPQFIFQYYREEENGRGNFPPRFSGLQFPNYSSELNVNALELDDSALYLCASSLDREVYGYTFGSGTRLTVV.

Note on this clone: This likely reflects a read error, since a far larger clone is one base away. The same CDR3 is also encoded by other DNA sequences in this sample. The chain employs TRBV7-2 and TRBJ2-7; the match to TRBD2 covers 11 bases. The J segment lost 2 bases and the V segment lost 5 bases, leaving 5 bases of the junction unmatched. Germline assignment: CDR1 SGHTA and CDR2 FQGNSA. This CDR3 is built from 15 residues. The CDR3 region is CASSVLAGAAYEQYF. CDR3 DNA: TGTGCCAGCAGCGTACTAGCGGGGGCTGCCTACGAGCAGTACTTC.

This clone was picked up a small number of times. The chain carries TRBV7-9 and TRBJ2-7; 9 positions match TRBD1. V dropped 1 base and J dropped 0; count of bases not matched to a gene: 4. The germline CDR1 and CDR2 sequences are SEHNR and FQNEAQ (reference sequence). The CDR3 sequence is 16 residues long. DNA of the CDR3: TGTGCCAGCAGCTTAGGGACAGGGGTTAACTCCTACGAGCAGTACTTC. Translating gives CASSLGTGVNSYEQYF.

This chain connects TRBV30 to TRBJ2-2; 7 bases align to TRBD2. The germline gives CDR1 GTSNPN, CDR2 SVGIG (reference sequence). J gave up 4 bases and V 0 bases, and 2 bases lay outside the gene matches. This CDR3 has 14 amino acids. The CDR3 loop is CAWSVGGTTGELFF. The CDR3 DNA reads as TGTGCCTGGAGTGTGGGAGGGACCACCGGGGAGCTGTTTTTT. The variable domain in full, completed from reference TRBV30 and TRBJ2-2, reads SQTIHQWPATLVQPVGSPLSLECTVEGTSNPNLYWYRQAAGRGLQLLFYSVGIGQISSEVPQNLSASRPQDRQFILSSKKLLLSDSGFYLCAWSVGGTTGELFFGEGSRLTVL.

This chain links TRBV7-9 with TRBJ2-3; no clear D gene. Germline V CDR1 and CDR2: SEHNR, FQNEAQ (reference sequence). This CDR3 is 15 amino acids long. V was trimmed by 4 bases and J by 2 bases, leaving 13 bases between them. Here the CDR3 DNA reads TGTGCCAGCAGCTCTTCTAGTGCCACCACAGATACGCAGTATTTT. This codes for CASSSSSATTDTQYF.

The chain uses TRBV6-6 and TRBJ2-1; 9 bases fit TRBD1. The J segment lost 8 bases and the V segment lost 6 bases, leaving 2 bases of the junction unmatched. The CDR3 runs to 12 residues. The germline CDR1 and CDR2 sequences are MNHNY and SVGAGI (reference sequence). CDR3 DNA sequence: TGTGCCAGCAGACAGGGGGCGGATGAGCAGTTCTTC. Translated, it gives CASRQGADEQFF.

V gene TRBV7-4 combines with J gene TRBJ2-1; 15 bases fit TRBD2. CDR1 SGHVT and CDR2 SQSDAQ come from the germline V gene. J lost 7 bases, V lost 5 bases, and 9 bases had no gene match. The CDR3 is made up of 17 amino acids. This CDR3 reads CASSPRTSGRVGNEQFF. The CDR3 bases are TGTGCCAGCAGCCCCCGGACTAGCGGGAGGGTGGGGAATGAGCAGTTCTTC.

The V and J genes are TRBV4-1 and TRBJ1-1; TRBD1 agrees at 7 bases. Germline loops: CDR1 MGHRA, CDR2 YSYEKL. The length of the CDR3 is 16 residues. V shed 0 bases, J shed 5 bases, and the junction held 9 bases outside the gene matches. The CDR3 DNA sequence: TGCGCCAGCAGCCAAGATGCGACAGGGCGGACAACTGAAGCTTTCTTT. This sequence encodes CASSQDATGRTTEAFF.

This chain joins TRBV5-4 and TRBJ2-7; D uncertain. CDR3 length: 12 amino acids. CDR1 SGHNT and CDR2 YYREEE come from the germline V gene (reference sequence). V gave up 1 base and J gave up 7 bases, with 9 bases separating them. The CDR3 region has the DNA TGTGCCAGCAGCTTGCAAACTGGGGAGCAGTACTTC. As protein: CASSLQTGEQYF.

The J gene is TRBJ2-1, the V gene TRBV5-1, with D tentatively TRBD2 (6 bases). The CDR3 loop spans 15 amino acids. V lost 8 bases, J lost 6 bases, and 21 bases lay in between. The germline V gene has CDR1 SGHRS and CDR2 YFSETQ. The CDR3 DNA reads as TGCGCCAGTTCCCCCCCAACTAGCCCCCCCAATGAGCAGTTCTTC. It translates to CASSPPTSPPNEQFF.

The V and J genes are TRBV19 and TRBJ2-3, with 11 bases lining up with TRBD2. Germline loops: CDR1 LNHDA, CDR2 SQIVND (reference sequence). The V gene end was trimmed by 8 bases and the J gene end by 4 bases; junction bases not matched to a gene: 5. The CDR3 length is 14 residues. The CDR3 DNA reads TGTGCCAGTGCAACTAGCGGGAGTCCAGATACGCAGTATTTT. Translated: CASATSGSPDTQYF. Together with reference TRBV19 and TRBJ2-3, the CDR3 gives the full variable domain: DGGITQSPKYLFRKEGQNVTLSCEQNLNHDAMYWYRQDPGQGLRLIYYSQIVNDFQKGDIAEGYSVSREKKESFPLTVTSAQKNPTAFYLCASATSGSPDTQYFGPGTRLTVL.

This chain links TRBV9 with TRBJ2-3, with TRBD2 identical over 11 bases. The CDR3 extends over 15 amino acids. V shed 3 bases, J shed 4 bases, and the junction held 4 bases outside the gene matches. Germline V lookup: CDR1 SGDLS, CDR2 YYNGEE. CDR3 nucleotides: TGTGCCAGCAGCGCTCTAGCGGGAGGTTCAGATACGCAGTATTTT. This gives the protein CASSALAGGSDTQYF.

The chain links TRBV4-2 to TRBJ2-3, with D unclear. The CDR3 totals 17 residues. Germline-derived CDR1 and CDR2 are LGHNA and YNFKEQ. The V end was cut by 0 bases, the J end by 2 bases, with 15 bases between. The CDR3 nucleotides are TGTGCCAGCAGCCAAGATAATGGCGGCGTAATCACAGATACGCAGTATTTT. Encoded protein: CASSQDNGGVITDTQYF.

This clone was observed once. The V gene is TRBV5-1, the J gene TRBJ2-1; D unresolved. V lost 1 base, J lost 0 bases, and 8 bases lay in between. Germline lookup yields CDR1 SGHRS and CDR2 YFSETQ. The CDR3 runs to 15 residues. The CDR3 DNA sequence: TGCGCCAGCAGCTTGTATAGTAGCTCCTACAATGAGCAGTTCTTC. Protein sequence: CASSLYSSSYNEQFF.

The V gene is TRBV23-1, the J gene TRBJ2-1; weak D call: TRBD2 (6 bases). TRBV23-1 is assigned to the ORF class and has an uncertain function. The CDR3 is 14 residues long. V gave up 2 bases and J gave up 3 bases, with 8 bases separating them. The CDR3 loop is CASSQGGVYNEQFF. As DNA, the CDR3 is TGCGCCAGCAGTCAAGGAGGGGTCTACAATGAGCAGTTCTTC.